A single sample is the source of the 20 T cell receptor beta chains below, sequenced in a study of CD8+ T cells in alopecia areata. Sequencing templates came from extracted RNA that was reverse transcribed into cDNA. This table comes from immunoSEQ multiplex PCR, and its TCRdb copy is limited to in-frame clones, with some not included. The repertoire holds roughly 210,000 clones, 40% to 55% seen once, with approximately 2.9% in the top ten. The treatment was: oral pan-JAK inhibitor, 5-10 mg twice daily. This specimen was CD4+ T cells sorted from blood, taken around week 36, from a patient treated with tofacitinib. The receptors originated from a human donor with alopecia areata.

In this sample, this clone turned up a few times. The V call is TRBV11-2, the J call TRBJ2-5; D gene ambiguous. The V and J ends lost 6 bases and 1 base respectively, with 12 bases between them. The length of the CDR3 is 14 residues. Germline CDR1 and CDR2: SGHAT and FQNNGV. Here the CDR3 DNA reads TGTGCCAGCAGTCGTGCCCCCTCCCAAGAGACCCAGTACTTC. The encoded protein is CASSRAPSQETQYF.

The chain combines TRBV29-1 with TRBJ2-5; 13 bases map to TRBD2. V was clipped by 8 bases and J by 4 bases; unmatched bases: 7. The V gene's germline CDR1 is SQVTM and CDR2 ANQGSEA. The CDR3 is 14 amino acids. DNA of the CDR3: TGCAGCACCGGGACTAGCGGGACGGGAGAGACCCAGTACTTC. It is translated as CSTGTSGTGETQYF.

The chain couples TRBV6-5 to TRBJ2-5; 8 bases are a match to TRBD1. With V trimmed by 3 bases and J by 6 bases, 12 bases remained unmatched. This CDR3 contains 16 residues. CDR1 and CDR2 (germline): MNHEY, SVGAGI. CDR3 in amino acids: CASSYLRTGIKQTQYF. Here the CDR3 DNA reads TGTGCCAGCAGTTATCTCCGGACAGGGATAAAGCAGACCCAGTACTTC.

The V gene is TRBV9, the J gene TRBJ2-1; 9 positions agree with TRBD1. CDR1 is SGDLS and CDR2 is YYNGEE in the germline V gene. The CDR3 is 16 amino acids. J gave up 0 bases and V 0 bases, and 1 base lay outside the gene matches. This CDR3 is CASSVEDRGSYNEQFF. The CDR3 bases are TGTGCCAGCAGCGTAGAGGACAGGGGCTCCTACAATGAGCAGTTCTTC. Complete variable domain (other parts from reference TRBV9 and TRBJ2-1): DSGVTQTPKHLITATGQRVTLRCSPRSGDLSVYWYQQSLDQGLQFLIQYYNGEERAKGNILERFSAQQFPDLHSELNLSSLELGDSALYFCASSVEDRGSYNEQFFGPGTRLTVL.

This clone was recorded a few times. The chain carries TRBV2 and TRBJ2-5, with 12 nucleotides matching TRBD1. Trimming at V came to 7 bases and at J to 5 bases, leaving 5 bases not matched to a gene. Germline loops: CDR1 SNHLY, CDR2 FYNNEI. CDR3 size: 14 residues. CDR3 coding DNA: TGTGCCAGCATCCGGGACAGGGGGCAGGAGACCCAGTACTTC. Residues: CASIRDRGQETQYF.

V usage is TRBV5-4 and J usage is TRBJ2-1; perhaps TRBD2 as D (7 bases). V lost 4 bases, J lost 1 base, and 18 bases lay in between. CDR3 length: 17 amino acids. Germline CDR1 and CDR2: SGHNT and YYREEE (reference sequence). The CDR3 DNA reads TGTGCCAGCAGCCCCGGGGGGCGGGAGCCTTCCTACAATGAGCAGTTCTTC. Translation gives CASSPGGREPSYNEQFF.

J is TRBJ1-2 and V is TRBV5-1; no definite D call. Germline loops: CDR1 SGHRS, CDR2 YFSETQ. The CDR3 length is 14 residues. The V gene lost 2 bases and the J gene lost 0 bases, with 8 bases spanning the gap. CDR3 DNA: TGCGCCAGCAGCTTCGAGGGAACTAACTATGGCTACACCTTC. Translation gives CASSFEGTNYGYTF. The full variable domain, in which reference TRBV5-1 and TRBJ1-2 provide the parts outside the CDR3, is KAGVTQTPRYLIKTRGQQVTLSCSPISGHRSVSWYQQTPGQGLQFLFEYFSETQRNKGNFPGRFSGRQFSNSRSEMNVSTLELGDSALYLCASSFEGTNYGYTFGSGTRLTVV.

The CDR3 is CASSSLAGVEDTQYF. CDR3 sequence (DNA): TGCGCCAGCAGCTCACTAGCGGGAGTTGAAGATACGCAGTATTTT. This chain connects TRBV5-1 to TRBJ2-3; 11 nucleotides align to TRBD2. The length of the CDR3 is 15 residues. Per the germline V gene, CDR1 is SGHRS and CDR2 is YFSETQ. The J segment lost 5 bases and the V segment lost 3 bases, leaving 5 bases of the junction unmatched.

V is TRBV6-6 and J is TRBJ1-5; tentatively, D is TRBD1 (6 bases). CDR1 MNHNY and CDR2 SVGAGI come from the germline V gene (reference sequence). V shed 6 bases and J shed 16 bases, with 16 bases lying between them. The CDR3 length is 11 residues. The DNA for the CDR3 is TGTGCCAGCAGCAGCAGGACAGCCTACCATTTT. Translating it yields CASSSRTAYHF.

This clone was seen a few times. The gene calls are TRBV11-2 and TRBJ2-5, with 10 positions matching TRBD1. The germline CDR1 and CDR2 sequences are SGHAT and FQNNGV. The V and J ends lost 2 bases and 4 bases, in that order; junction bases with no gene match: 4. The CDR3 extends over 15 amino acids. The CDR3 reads CASSLTGTGAETQYF. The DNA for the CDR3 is TGTGCCAGCAGCTTAACCGGGACAGGGGCAGAGACCCAGTACTTC.

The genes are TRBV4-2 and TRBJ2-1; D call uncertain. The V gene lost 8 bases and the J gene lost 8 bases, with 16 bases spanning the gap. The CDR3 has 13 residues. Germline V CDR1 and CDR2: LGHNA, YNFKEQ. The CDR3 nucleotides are TGTGCCAGCCAACTAAGAGGTCTCGATGAGCAGTTCTTC. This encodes CASQLRGLDEQFF.

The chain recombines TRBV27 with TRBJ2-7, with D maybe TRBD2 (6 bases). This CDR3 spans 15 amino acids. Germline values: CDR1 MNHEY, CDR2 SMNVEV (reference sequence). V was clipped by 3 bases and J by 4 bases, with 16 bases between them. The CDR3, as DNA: TGTGCCAGCAGTTTTCTGGGAGGATTAAGGTACGAGCAGTACTTC. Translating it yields CASSFLGGLRYEQYF.

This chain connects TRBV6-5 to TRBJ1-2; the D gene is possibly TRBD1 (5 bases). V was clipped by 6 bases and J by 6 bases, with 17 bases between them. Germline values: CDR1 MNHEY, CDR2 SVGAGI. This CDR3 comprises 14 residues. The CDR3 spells CASRGTANVDGYTF. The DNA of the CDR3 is TGTGCCAGCAGAGGGACTGCCAATGTGGATGGCTACACCTTC.

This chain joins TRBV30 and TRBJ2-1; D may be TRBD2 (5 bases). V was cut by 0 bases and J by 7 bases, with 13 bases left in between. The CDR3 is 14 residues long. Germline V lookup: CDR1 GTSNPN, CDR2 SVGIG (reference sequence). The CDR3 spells CAWSVTGMVNEQFF. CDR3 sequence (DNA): TGTGCCTGGAGTGTAACGGGAATGGTTAATGAGCAGTTCTTC. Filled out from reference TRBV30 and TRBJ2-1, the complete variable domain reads SQTIHQWPATLVQPVGSPLSLECTVEGTSNPNLYWYRQAAGRGLQLLFYSVGIGQISSEVPQNLSASRPQDRQFILSSKKLLLSDSGFYLCAWSVTGMVNEQFFGPGTRLTVL.

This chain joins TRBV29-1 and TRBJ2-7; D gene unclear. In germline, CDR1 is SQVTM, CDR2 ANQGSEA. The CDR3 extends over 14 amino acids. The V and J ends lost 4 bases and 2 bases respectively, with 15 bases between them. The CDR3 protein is CSVAKTKKAYEQYF. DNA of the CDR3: TGCAGCGTTGCCAAGACAAAGAAAGCCTACGAGCAGTACTTC.

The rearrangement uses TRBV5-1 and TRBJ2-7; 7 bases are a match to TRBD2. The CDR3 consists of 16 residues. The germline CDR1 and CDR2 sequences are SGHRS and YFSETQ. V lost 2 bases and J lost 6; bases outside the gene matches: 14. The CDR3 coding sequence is TGCGCCAGCAGCTTAACGGCGGGAGACTGGGGAGGCGAGCAGTACTTC. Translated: CASSLTAGDWGGEQYF.

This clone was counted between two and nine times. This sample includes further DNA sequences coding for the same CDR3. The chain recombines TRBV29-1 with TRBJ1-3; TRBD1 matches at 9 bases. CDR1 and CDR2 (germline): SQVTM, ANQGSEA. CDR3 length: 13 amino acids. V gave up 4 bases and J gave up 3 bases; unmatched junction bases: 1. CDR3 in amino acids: CSVGQGVGNTIYF. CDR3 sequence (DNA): TGCAGCGTTGGACAGGGGGTTGGAAACACCATATATTTT.

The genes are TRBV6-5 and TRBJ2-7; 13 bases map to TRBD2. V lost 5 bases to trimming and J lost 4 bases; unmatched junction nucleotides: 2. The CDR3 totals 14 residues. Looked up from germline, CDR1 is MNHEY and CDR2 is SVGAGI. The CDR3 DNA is TGTGCCAGCAGTGGGACTAGCGGGACGTACGAGCAGTACTTC. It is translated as CASSGTSGTYEQYF.

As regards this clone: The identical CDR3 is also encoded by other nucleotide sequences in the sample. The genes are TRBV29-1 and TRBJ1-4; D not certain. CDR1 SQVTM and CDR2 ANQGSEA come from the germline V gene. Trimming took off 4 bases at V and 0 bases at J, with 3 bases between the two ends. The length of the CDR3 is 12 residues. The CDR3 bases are TGCAGCGTTGTAACAACTAATGAAAAACTGTTTTTT. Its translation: CSVVTTNEKLFF.

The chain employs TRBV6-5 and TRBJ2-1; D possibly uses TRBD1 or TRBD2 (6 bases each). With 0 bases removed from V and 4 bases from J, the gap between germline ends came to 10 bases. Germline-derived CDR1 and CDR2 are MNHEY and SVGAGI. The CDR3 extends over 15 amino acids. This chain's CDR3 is CASSYSGGAYNEQFF. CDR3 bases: TGTGCCAGCAGTTACTCGGGGGGCGCGTACAATGAGCAGTTCTTC.